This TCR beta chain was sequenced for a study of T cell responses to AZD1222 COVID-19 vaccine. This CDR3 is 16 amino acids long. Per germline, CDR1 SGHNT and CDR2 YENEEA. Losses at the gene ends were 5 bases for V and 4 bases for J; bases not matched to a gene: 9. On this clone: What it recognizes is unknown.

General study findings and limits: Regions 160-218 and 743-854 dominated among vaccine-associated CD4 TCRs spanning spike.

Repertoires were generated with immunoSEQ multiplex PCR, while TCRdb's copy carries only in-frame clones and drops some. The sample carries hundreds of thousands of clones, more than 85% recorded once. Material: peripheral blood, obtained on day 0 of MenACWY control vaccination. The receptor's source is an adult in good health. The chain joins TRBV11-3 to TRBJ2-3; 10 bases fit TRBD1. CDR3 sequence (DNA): TGTGCCAGCAGCCAACGAGGACAGGGGGGACCAGATACGCAGTATTTT. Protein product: CASSQRGQGGPDTQYF.